The sequence of this T cell receptor beta chain was determined in a study of blood T cells in healthy people across ages. Study findings and constraints: Older individuals had lower TCR beta diversity per million T cells (the decline was roughly linear).

Regarding this clonotype: Its antigen is currently unknown.

Between the trimmed V and J ends, which lost 0 bases and 8 bases, there was a span of 7 bases. Per the germline V gene, CDR1 is LGHNA and CDR2 is YSLEER. The CDR3 is 12 residues long. Researchers isolated at least 6.5 million PBMCs per sample. The total RNA that was extracted per sample amounted to at least 6 micrograms. A J-beta primer mix and a sample-barcoded 5' primer were used in a second PCR of about 6 to 12 cycles. A minimum of 2.5 million CDR3-containing paired-end reads was obtained for each sample. Via MiXCR, TCRdb re-called the 5' RACE reads, giving one row per CDR3 protein. The top ten hold roughly 23% of the sample, which has some 1,800,000 distinct CDR3 sequences, 39% seen once.

The chain uses TRBV4-3 and TRBJ1-2; no clear D gene. The sample comprised blood. The sequence came from a human donor in good health. CDR3 loop: CASSQDERGYTF. CDR3 nucleotide sequence: TGCGCCAGCAGCCAAGATGAACGGGGCTACACCTTC.